A selection of T cell receptor beta chains follows, all from one sample in a study of cytomegalovirus exposure and HLA in healthy donors. Clones were read by immunoSEQ multiplex PCR, and TCRdb kept only the in-frame ones, dropping some. The repertoire has around 100,000 clones, approximately 80% of them found once; the top ten carry 20% to 25%. The sample consisted of PBMCs. These receptors all come from a man aged 30 to 45 in good health and CMV-seropositive. CDR3s include the opening cysteine and the closing phenylalanine or tryptophan. The D gene is left open where the match is weak.

V gene	J gene	D gene	CDR3 protein	CDR3 DNA
TRBV9	TRBJ2-5	TRBD2	CASSGTSALGTQYF	TGTGCCAGCAGCGGAACTAGCGCACTCGGTACCCAGTACTTC
TRBV9	TRBJ2-1	NA	CASSVEASSYNEQFF	TGTGCCAGCAGCGTAGAGGCTAGCTCCTACAATGAGCAGTTCTTC
TRBV5-6	TRBJ2-7	TRBD1	CASSFGTGAHEQYF	TGTGCCAGCAGCTTCGGGACAGGGGCCCACGAGCAGTACTTC
TRBV6-5	TRBJ2-5	TRBD2	CASSLAGGRETQYF	TGTGCCAGCAGCCTAGCGGGAGGTCGAGAGACCCAGTACTTC
TRBV5-4	TRBJ1-2	TRBD1	CASSSEQGAGGYTF	TGTGCCAGCAGCTCAGAACAGGGGGCAGGAGGCTACACCTTC
TRBV4-1	TRBJ1-1	NA	CASSQGKGSMNTEAFF	TGCGCCAGCAGCCAAGGGAAAGGGAGCATGAACACTGAAGCTTTCTTT
TRBV7-9	TRBJ2-1	NA	CASSLGALNEQFF	TGTGCCAGCAGCTTAGGAGCACTCAATGAGCAGTTCTTC
TRBV5-4	TRBJ2-1	TRBD2	CASSLRDYSYNEQFF	TGTGCCAGCAGCCTTCGGGACTACTCCTACAATGAGCAGTTCTTC
TRBV7-8	TRBJ1-5	TRBD1	CASSLRGGLPSNQPQHF	TGTGCCAGCAGCTTAAGAGGGGGCCTTCCTAGCAATCAGCCCCAGCATTTT
TRBV29-1	TRBJ1-1	NA	CSVVRVNTEAFF	TGCAGCGTTGTACGAGTGAACACTGAAGCTTTCTTT
TRBV5-4	TRBJ2-3	NA	CASSSDGVTSTDTQYF	TGTGCCAGCAGCTCCGACGGGGTTACTAGCACAGATACGCAGTATTTT
TRBV10-3	TRBJ2-6	NA	CAISESGGRYSGANVLTF	TGTGCCATCAGTGAGTCGGGGGGTAGGTACTCTGGGGCCAACGTCCTGACTTTC
TRBV10-1	TRBJ1-2	TRBD1	CASRIHRGLGYGYTF	TGCGCCAGCAGAATTCACAGGGGGCTTGGCTATGGCTACACCTTC